The 30 T cell receptor beta chains below were found in one sample sequenced in a study of regulatory T cells in long-lasting Graves disease. Through Arm-PCR of CDR3 regions and iRepertoire HTBI primers, TCR beta libraries were built. MiXCR, run by TCRdb on the multiplex PCR reads, gives a single entry per CDR3 protein. The sample shows hundreds of thousands of distinct CDR3 sequences, 18% of them seen only once. Described time point: newly diagnosed GD, antithyroid drugs for less than 3 months. The TCR library was prepared using RNA isolated from PBMCs. Sample: peripheral blood mononuclear cells (PBMCs), taken at new diagnosis, from a patient treated with antithyroid drugs. These TCRs come from a female donor with Graves disease.

Ten or more counts support this clonotype. The rearrangement joins TRBV27 to TRBJ2-7, with 15 bases aligning to TRBD2. The CDR3 sequence is 18 residues long. Germline CDR1 and CDR2: MNHEY and SMNVEV (reference sequence). V trimming: 6 bases; J trimming: 0 bases; junction bases outside the gene matches: 9. CDR3: CASSKAGTSGRYSYEQYF. The DNA of the CDR3 is TGTGCCAGCAGCAAAGCCGGGACTAGCGGGAGGTACTCCTACGAGCAGTACTTC.

With regard to this clonotype: This sequence may be a read error, since a much larger clone differs from it by one base. The chain carries TRBV29-1 and TRBJ2-1, with D possibly TRBD2 on 5 matching bases. The length of the CDR3 is 16 residues. Germline loops: CDR1 SQVTM, CDR2 ANQGSEA. Trimming took off 4 bases at V and 5 bases at J, with 21 bases between the two ends. The CDR3 DNA reads TGCAGCGTTGTATTGGAACCGCGGGCCCTACACAATGAGCAGTTCTTC. Amino acid sequence: CSVVLEPRALHNEQFF.

This clonotype was seen at least ten times. The chain uses TRBV20-1 and TRBJ2-7, with 11 bases that match TRBD1. V lost 6 bases to trimming and J lost 2 bases; unmatched junction nucleotides: 3. Germline CDR1 and CDR2: DFQATT and SNEGSKA (reference sequence). This CDR3 is 13 amino acids long. CDR3 sequence reads: CSATDRGPYEQYF. Written as DNA, the CDR3 is TGCAGTGCAACGGACAGGGGGCCCTACGAGCAGTACTTC.

This clonotype came up many times. The chain employs TRBV12-3 or TRBV12-4 and TRBJ1-2; 8 nucleotides match TRBD1. The V and J ends lost 3 bases and 0 bases, in that order; junction bases with no gene match: 6. CDR3 length: 16 residues. CDR3 loop: CASSLVRGPSNYGYTF. In nucleotides, the CDR3 is TGTGCCAGCAGTTTGGTCAGGGGGCCATCTAACTATGGCTACACCTTC.

This clonotype has a count of ten or more. The V gene is TRBV11-2, the J gene TRBJ2-7; 15 bases line up with TRBD2. J lost 5 bases, V lost 5 bases, and 7 bases had no gene match. The CDR3 loop spans 16 amino acids. The germline CDR1 and CDR2 sequences are SGHAT and FQNNGV. This chain's CDR3 is CASSPGLAGGKNEQYF. CDR3 coding DNA: TGTGCCAGCAGCCCTGGACTAGCGGGAGGGAAGAACGAGCAGTACTTC.

This clonotype was seen at least ten times. The chain recombines TRBV14 with TRBJ2-3; D call uncertain. V shed 0 bases and J shed 2 bases, with 9 bases lying between them. The CDR3 covers 15 residues. Per germline, CDR1 SGHDN and CDR2 FVKESK. The CDR3: CASSQESGFTDTQYF. Written as DNA, the CDR3 is TGTGCCAGCAGCCAAGAATCCGGCTTCACAGATACGCAGTATTTT.

The chain uses TRBV20-1 and TRBJ2-7; D not certain. Trimming removed 2 bases at V and 5 bases at J, with 13 bases between. Germline CDR1 is DFQATT and CDR2 is SNEGSKA (reference sequence). This CDR3 spans 13 amino acids. This chain's CDR3 is CSARSRLDNEQYF. The CDR3 bases are TGCAGTGCTAGATCAAGGTTGGATAACGAGCAGTACTTC.

This clonotype occurred many times. The V and J genes are TRBV10-3 and TRBJ2-3, with a weak D call TRBD1 (6 bases). There are 14 residues in the CDR3. Germline CDR1 reads ENHRY; CDR2 reads SYGVKD. The germline V and J ends were trimmed by 2 bases and 2 bases, with 8 bases remaining between them. The CDR3 DNA is TGTGCCATCAGTGAGACAGGGCCCACAGATACGCAGTATTTT. This gives the protein CAISETGPTDTQYF.

There are many counts of this clonotype. This chain links TRBV28 with TRBJ2-7; a weak D match, TRBD1 (5 bases). Per the germline V gene, CDR1 is MDHEN and CDR2 is SYDVKM. Deletions cut 6 bases from V and 0 bases from J, with 9 bases between. This CDR3 is 13 amino acids long. CDR3 region: CASSKGDSYEQYF. The CDR3 DNA reads as TGTGCCAGCAGCAAAGGGGACTCCTACGAGCAGTACTTC.

The table lists this clonotype with many counts. The junction departs from germline at one end; a sequencing error may be responsible. This chain uses TRBV7-2 with TRBJ2-1; D is perhaps TRBD2 (5 bases). This CDR3 region has 14 residues. The germline CDR1 and CDR2 sequences are SGHTA and FQGNSA. The CDR3 loop reads CASSLLSGNNEQFF. CDR3 in DNA: TGCGCCAGCAGCTTACTGTCCGGGAACAATGAGCAGTTCTTC.

This clonotype was recorded at least ten times. V gene TRBV6-5 combines with J gene TRBJ1-1; 7 bases align to TRBD1. With V trimmed by 0 bases and J by 1 base, 5 bases remained unmatched. This CDR3 has 16 residues. The germline gives CDR1 MNHEY, CDR2 SVGAGI. The CDR3: CASSYSSRGANTEAFF. As DNA, the CDR3 is TGTGCCAGCAGTTACTCAAGCAGGGGGGCGAACACTGAAGCTTTCTTT.

The sample holds many counts of this clonotype. The chain has TRBV7-9 and TRBJ2-3; 7 bases match TRBD2. Germline loops: CDR1 SEHNR, CDR2 FQNEAQ (reference sequence). V lost 5 bases and J lost 6; bases outside the gene matches: 8. CDR3 size: 14 residues. CDR3: CASSPVGGIDTQYF. The CDR3 bases are TGTGCCAGCAGCCCGGTGGGAGGGATTGATACGCAGTATTTT. The full variable domain, rest sourced from reference TRBV7-9 and TRBJ2-3, is DTGVSQNPRHKITKRGQNVTFRCDPISEHNRLYWYRQTLGQGPEFLTYFQNEAQLEKSRLLSDRFSAERPKGSFSTLEIQRTEQGDSAMYLCASSPVGGIDTQYFGPGTRLTVL.

The J gene is TRBJ2-7, the V gene TRBV20-1; D perhaps matches TRBD1 (6 bases). Trimming stripped 2 bases from V and 5 bases from J, with 19 bases between. This CDR3 has 15 amino acids. CDR1 and CDR2 (germline): DFQATT, SNEGSKA (reference sequence). In DNA form, the CDR3 reads TGCAGTGCTAGACTACCCAGGGGATTACGCCACGAGCAGTACTTC. As protein: CSARLPRGLRHEQYF.

In its sample, this clonotype was seen many times. The chain links TRBV19 to TRBJ2-7; D may be TRBD2 (5 bases). V lost 4 bases, J lost 7 bases, and 17 bases lay in between. Per the germline V gene, CDR1 is LNHDA and CDR2 is SQIVND (reference sequence). The CDR3 is 14 amino acids. The CDR3, as DNA: TGTGCCAGTAGTACCTCGAGATGGGCGGGTGAGCAGTACTTC. Translating gives CASSTSRWAGEQYF.

The V call is TRBV2, the J call TRBJ2-1; 8 bases map to TRBD1. After removal of 4 bases from V and 5 bases from J, the junction contained 4 bases not matched to a gene. CDR1 is SNHLY, CDR2 FYNNEI, per germline. This CDR3 is 14 amino acids long. The CDR3 nucleotides are TGTGCCAGCAGTGGGACAGGGCTCCACAATGAGCAGTTCTTC. It specifies CASSGTGLHNEQFF.

Ten or more counts support this clonotype. This chain uses TRBV5-1 with TRBJ1-4; TRBD1 is a possible D gene (5 bases). V was shortened by 4 bases and J by 7 bases, with 14 bases between the two germline ends. The CDR3 covers 14 residues. The germline gives CDR1 SGHRS, CDR2 YFSETQ. CDR3 in DNA: TGCGCCAGCAGCCCGTCGCAGGGAGGTGAAAAACTGTTTTTT. It is translated as CASSPSQGGEKLFF.

This clonotype came up many times. The J gene is TRBJ1-4, the V gene TRBV10-3; D not certain. The CDR3 runs to 16 residues. Germline CDR1 is ENHRY and CDR2 is SYGVKD. V shed 3 bases and J shed 2 bases, with 13 bases lying between them. The CDR3 loop reads CAISDTVSSTNEKLFF. CDR3 in DNA: TGTGCCATCAGTGATACGGTGTCATCCACTAATGAAAAACTGTTTTTT.

This clonotype was seen at least ten times. V usage is TRBV27 and J usage is TRBJ1-6; the D is unclear. The length of the CDR3 is 15 residues. Germline-derived CDR1 and CDR2 are MNHEY and SMNVEV (reference sequence). Deletions cut 3 bases from V and 1 base from J, with 7 bases between. CDR3: CASSLKWSYNSPLHF. DNA of the CDR3: TGTGCCAGCAGTTTGAAGTGGTCCTATAATTCACCCCTCCACTTT.

This clonotype was counted only a few times. The chain employs TRBV24-1 and TRBJ2-1; 10 positions agree with TRBD2. The ends lost 2 bases at V and 2 bases at J; junction bases unmatched: 2. Germline lookup yields CDR1 KGHDR and CDR2 SFDVKD. There are 16 residues in the CDR3. The DNA of the CDR3 is TGTGCCACCAGTGATTCCCTAGCGGGAGCCTACAATGAGCAGTTCTTC. Translated: CATSDSLAGAYNEQFF.

This clonotype was counted many times. V gene TRBV19 combines with J gene TRBJ2-4; unclear D gene. Germline V gene lookup returns CDR1 LNHDA and CDR2 SQIVND (reference sequence). The length of the CDR3 is 13 residues. V lost 4 bases and J lost 7, with 11 bases in between. The CDR3 DNA follows: TGTGCCAGTAGTAAAGGTCCCGGGAACATTCAGTACTTC. Translated: CASSKGPGNIQYF.

This clonotype was seen ten or more times. This sequence joins TRBV28 and TRBJ2-7; 7 bases are a match to TRBD1. CDR3 length: 18 amino acids. V was pared by 4 bases and J by 0 bases, with 15 bases of the junction left unmatched. CDR1 and CDR2 (germline): MDHEN, SYDVKM. The CDR3 region has the DNA TGTGCCAGCAGTTCCCGGTACACGGACAGGTGGGGCTCCTACGAGCAGTACTTC. It yields the protein CASSSRYTDRWGSYEQYF.

This clonotype appeared many times. The rearrangement uses TRBV20-1 and TRBJ2-2; tentatively, D is TRBD1 or TRBD2 (5 bases each). This CDR3 spans 14 amino acids. The V end lost 0 bases, the J end lost 5 bases, and 10 bases lay between the germline ends. CDR1 is DFQATT and CDR2 is SNEGSKA in the germline V gene (reference sequence). CDR3 DNA sequence: TGCAGTGCTAGAGATACATGGGGGACCGGGGAGCTGTTTTTT. Translated, it gives CSARDTWGTGELFF.

This clonotype was picked up many times. The gene calls are TRBV12-3 or TRBV12-4 and TRBJ1-1; 9 bases align to TRBD1. With 6 bases clipped from V and 4 bases from J, the junction kept 6 bases outside the gene matches. The CDR3 covers 14 residues. CDR3 sequence: CASRLQGAGTEAFF. CDR3 nucleotide sequence: TGTGCCAGCAGGCTACAGGGGGCAGGCACTGAAGCTTTCTTT.

As for this clonotype: A much larger clone differs by one base, so this may be a read error. The CDR3 does not close with the conserved phenylalanine or tryptophan, likely indicating a read error. The V call is TRBV28, the J call TRBJ2-5; 14 nucleotides match TRBD2. The J call may be incorrect, as the DNA end agrees better with TRBJ2-1. CDR3 length: 15 amino acids. The germline CDR1 and CDR2 sequences are MDHEN and SYDVKM. Here the CDR3 reads CASSRLAGGGNEQFS. The CDR3 DNA is TGTGCCAGCAGTCGACTAGCGGGAGGGGGGAATGAGCAGTTCTCC.

The chain carries TRBV12-3 or TRBV12-4 and TRBJ1-4; 7 bases agree with TRBD1. V lost 5 bases, J lost 2 bases, and 8 bases stayed unmatched. The CDR3 length is 16 residues. Here the CDR3 reads CASSLVTGRTNEKLFF. The CDR3 bases are TGTGCCAGCAGTCTTGTGACAGGGCGCACTAATGAAAAACTGTTTTTT.

The chain links TRBV5-4 to TRBJ2-3; 9 nucleotides agree with TRBD2. From germline, CDR1 is SGHNT and CDR2 YYREEE (reference sequence). There are 16 residues in the CDR3. The ends lost 1 base at V and 2 bases at J; junction bases unmatched: 5. This chain's CDR3 is CASSLLGTSSTDTQYF. CDR3 coding DNA: TGTGCCAGCAGCTTGCTTGGGACTAGCTCCACAGATACGCAGTATTTT.

This sequence joins TRBV5-1 and TRBJ2-3, with D possibly matching TRBD2 (6 bases). This CDR3 comprises 13 residues. The V gene lost 0 bases and the J gene lost 6 bases, with 8 bases spanning the gap. The germline V gene encodes CDR1 SGHRS and CDR2 YFSETQ. This CDR3 reads CASSLEEGDTQYF. CDR3 DNA: TGCGCCAGCAGCTTGGAGGAGGGTGATACGCAGTATTTT.

At least ten counts were recorded for this clonotype. This chain connects TRBV3-1 to TRBJ2-2; tentatively, D is TRBD2 (6 bases). Germline assignment: CDR1 LGHDT and CDR2 YNNKEL (reference sequence). V dropped 1 base and J dropped 10 bases, with 22 bases sitting between them. The CDR3 spans 17 residues. CDR3 protein: CASSQGDRGLRGVELFF. The CDR3 DNA reads TGTGCCAGCAGCCAAGGGGATCGGGGACTCAGAGGGGTGGAGCTGTTTTTT.

This clonotype came up a few times. This chain uses TRBV28 with TRBJ1-2; TRBD1 is a possible D gene (5 bases). The V and J ends lost 3 bases and 4 bases respectively, with 12 bases between them. Looked up from germline, CDR1 is MDHEN and CDR2 is SYDVKM. The CDR3 totals 14 residues. The CDR3 loop is CASSFIGGSYGYTF. Written as DNA, the CDR3 is TGTGCCAGCAGTTTTATTGGGGGTAGCTATGGCTACACCTTC.

The sample holds many counts of this clonotype. The V and J genes are TRBV27 and TRBJ1-5; D call uncertain. Germline V gene data show CDR1 as MNHEY and CDR2 as SMNVEV (reference sequence). V was cut by 4 bases and J by 7 bases, with 11 bases left in between. This CDR3 has 13 residues. CDR3 in amino acids: CASSSQVWQPQHF. CDR3 in DNA: TGTGCCAGCAGTTCTCAGGTATGGCAGCCCCAGCATTTT.